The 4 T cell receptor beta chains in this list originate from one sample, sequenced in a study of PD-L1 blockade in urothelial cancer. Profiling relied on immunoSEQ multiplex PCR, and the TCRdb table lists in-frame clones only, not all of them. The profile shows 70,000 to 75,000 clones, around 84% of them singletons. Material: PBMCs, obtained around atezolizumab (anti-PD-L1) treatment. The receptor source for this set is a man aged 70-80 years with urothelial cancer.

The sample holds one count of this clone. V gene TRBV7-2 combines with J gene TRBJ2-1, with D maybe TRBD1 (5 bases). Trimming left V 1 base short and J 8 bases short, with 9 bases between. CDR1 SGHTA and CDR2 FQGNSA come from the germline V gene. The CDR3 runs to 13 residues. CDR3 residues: CASSLVPQDEQFF. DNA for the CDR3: TGTGCCAGCAGCTTAGTACCACAGGATGAGCAGTTCTTC.

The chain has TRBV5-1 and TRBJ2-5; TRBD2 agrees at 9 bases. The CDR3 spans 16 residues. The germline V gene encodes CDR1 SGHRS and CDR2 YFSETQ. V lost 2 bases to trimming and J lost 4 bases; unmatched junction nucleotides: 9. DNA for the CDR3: TGCGCCAGCAGCTTTGGTAGCGGGAGCTCTCGAGAGACCCAGTACTTC. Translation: CASSFGSGSSRETQYF.

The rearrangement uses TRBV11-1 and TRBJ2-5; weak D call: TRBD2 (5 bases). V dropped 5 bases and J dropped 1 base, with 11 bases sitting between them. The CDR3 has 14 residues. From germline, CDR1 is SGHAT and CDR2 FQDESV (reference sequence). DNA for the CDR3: TGTGCCAGCAGCCAGCGGACTTCCCAAGAGACCCAGTACTTC. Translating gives CASSQRTSQETQYF.

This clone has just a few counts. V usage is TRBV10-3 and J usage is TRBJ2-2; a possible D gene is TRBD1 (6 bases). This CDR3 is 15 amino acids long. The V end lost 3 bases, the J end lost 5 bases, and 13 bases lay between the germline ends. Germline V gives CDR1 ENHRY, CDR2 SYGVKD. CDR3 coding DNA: TGTGCCATCAGTGACATACAGGGTAGTACCGGGGAGCTGTTTTTT. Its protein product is CAISDIQGSTGELFF.